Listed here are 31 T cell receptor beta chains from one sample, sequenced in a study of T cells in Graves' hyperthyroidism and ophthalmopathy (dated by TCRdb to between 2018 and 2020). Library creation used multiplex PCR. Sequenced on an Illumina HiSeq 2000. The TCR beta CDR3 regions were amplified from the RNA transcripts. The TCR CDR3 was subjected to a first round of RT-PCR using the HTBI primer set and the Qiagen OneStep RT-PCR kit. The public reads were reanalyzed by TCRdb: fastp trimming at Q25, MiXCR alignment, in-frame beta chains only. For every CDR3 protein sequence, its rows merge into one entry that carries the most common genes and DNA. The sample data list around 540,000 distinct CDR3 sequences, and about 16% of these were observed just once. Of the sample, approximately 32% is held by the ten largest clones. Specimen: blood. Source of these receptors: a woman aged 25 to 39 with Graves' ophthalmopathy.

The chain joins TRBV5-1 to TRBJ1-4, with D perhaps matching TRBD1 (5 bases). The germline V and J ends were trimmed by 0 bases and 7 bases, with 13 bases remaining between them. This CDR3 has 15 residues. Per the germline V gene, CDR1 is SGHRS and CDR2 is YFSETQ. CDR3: CASSLEGTTGEKLFF. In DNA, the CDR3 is TGCGCCAGCAGCTTGGAGGGGACCACCGGTGAAAAACTGTTTTTT.

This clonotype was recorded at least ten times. The CDR3 region is CASSAWGEKLFF. CDR3 DNA sequence: TGTGCCAGCAGCGCCTGGGGAGAAAAACTGTTTTTT. This chain connects TRBV2 to TRBJ1-4; D gene uncertain. Germline V gene data show CDR1 as SNHLY and CDR2 as FYNNEI. This CDR3 spans 12 amino acids. V lost 6 bases and J 8 bases, leaving 10 bases between the germline ends.

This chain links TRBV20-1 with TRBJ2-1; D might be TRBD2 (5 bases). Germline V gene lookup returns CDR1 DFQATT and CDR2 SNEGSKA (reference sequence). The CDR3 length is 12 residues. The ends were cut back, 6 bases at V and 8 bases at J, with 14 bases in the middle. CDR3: CSATKLVDEQFF. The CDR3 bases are TGCAGTGCGACAAAACTAGTCGATGAGCAGTTCTTC.

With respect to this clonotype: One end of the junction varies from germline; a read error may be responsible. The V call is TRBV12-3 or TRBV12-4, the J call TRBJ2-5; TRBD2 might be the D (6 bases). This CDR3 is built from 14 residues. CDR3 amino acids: CAGSLARRVGTQYF. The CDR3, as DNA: TGTGCCGGCAGTTTAGCGAGGAGGGTAGGGACCCAGTACTTC.

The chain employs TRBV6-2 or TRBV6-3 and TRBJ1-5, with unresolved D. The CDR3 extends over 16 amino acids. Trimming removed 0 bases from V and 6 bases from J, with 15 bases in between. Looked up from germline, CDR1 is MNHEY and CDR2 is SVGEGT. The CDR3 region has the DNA TGTGCCAGCAGTTACTCAGGGTGGTCGGGATCTCAGCCCCAGCATTTT. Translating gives CASSYSGWSGSQPQHF.

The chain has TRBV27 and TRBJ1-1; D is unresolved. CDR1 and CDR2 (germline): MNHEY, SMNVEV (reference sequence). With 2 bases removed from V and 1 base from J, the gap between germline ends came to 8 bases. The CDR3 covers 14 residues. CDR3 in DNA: TGTGCCAGCAGTTTAGTGAGGGCGAACACTGAAGCTTTCTTT. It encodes CASSLVRANTEAFF.

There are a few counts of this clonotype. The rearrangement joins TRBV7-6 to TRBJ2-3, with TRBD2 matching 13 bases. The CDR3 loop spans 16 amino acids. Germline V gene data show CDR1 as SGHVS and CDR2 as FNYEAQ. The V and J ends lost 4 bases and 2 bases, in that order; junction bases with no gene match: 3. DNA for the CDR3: TGTGCCAGCAGCTCACTAGCGGGAGGGCCCACAGATACGCAGTATTTT. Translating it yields CASSSLAGGPTDTQYF.

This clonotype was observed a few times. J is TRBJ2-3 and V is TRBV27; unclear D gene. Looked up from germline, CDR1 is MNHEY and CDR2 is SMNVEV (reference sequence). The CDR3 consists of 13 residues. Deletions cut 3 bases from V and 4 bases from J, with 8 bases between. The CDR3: CASSLAWADTQYF. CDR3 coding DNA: TGTGCCAGCAGTTTGGCGTGGGCAGATACGCAGTATTTT.

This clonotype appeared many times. This CDR3 is CASSENRFVNTEAFF. DNA for the CDR3: TGTGCCAGCAGTGAAAACAGGTTCGTGAACACTGAAGCTTTCTTT. This chain connects TRBV28 to TRBJ1-1; tentatively, D is TRBD1 (5 bases). V was cut by 5 bases and J by 0 bases, with 13 bases left in between. This CDR3 has 15 amino acids. Germline V gene lookup returns CDR1 MDHEN and CDR2 SYDVKM. Variable domain in full (rest from reference TRBV28 and TRBJ1-1): DVKVTQSSRYLVKRTGEKVFLECVQDMDHENMFWYRQDPGLGLRLIYFSYDVKMKEKGDIPEGYSVSREKKERFSLILESASTNQTSMYLCASSENRFVNTEAFFGQGTRLTVV.

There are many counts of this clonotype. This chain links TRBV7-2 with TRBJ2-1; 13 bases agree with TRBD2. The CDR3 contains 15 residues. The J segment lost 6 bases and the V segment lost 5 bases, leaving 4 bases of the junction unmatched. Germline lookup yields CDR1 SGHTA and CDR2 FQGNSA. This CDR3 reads CASSRTSGSANEQFF. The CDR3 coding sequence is TGTGCCAGCAGCCGGACTAGCGGGAGTGCCAATGAGCAGTTCTTC.

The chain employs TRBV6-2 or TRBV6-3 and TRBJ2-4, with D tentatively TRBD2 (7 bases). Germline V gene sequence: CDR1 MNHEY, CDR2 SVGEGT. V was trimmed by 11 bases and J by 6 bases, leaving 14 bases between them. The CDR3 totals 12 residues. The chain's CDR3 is CASKGGGNIQYF. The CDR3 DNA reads TGTGCCTCTAAGGGGGGGGGAAACATTCAGTACTTC.

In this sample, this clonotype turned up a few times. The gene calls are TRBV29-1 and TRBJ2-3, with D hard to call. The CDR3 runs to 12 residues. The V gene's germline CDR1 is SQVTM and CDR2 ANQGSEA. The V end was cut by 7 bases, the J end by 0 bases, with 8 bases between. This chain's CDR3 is CSATYSTDTQYF. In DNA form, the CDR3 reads TGCAGCGCGACGTATAGCACAGATACGCAGTATTTT.

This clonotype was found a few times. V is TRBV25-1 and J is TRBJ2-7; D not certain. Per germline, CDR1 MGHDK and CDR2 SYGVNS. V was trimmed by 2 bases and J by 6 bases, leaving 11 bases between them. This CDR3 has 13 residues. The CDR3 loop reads CASSESTWREQYF. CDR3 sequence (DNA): TGTGCCAGCAGTGAAAGCACATGGCGCGAGCAGTACTTC.

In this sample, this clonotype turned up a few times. The CDR3 region is CASSRADSSYNEQFF. The CDR3 DNA follows: TGTGCCAGCAGCAGAGCGGATAGCTCCTACAATGAGCAGTTCTTC. The chain couples TRBV5-5 to TRBJ2-1, with D maybe TRBD2 (5 bases). Trimming pared 4 bases from V and 0 bases from J, leaving 11 bases between. This CDR3 region has 15 residues. Germline V gene data show CDR1 as SGHKS and CDR2 as YYEKEE (reference sequence).

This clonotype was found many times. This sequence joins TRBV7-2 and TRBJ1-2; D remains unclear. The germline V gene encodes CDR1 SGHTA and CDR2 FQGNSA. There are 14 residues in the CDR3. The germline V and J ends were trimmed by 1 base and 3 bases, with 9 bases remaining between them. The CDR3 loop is CASSLDSRDYGYTF. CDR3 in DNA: TGTGCCAGCAGCTTAGATTCTCGAGACTATGGCTACACCTTC.

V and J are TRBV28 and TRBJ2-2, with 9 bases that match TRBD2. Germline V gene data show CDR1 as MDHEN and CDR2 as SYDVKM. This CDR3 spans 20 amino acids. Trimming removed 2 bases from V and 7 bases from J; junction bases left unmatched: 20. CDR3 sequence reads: CASSLSSMGREGLYDGELFF. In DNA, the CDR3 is TGTGCCAGCAGTTTAAGTTCAATGGGGCGGGAGGGCCTCTATGACGGGGAGCTGTTTTTT. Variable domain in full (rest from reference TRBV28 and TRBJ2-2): DVKVTQSSRYLVKRTGEKVFLECVQDMDHENMFWYRQDPGLGLRLIYFSYDVKMKEKGDIPEGYSVSREKKERFSLILESASTNQTSMYLCASSLSSMGREGLYDGELFFGEGSRLTVL.

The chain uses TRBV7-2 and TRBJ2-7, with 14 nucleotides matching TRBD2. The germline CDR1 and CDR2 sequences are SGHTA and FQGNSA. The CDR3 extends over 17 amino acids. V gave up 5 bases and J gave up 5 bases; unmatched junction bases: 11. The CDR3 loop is CASSDTGTSGSTNEQYF. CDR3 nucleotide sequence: TGTGCCAGCAGCGACACCGGGACTAGCGGGAGTACAAACGAGCAGTACTTC.

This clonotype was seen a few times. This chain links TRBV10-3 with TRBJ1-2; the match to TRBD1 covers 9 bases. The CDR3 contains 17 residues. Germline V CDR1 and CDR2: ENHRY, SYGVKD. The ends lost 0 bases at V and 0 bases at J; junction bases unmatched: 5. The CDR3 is CAISESGQGPSNYGYTF. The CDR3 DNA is TGTGCCATCAGTGAGTCGGGACAGGGACCTTCTAACTATGGCTACACCTTC.

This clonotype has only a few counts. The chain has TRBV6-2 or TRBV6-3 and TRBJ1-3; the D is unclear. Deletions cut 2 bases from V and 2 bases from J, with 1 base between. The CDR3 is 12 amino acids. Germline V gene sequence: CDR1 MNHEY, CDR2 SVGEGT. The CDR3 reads CASSYTGNTIYF. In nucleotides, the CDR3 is TGTGCCAGCAGTTACACTGGAAACACCATATATTTT.

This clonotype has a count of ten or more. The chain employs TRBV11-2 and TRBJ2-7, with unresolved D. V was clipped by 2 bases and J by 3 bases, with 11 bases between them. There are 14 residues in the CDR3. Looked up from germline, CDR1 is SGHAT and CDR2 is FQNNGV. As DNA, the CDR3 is TGTGCCAGCAGCTTACAACGGGTGAGCTACGAGCAGTACTTC. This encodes CASSLQRVSYEQYF.

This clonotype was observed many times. CDR3 nucleotide sequence: TGTGCCTGGAGTATCTGGACTAGCGGGATCCGCGAGCAGTACTTC. Its translation: CAWSIWTSGIREQYF. The V call is TRBV30, the J call TRBJ2-7, with TRBD2 matching over 12 bases. The CDR3 has 15 residues. Germline trimming cut 2 bases from V and 6 bases from J; bases unmatched to any gene: 8. Germline V gene lookup returns CDR1 GTSNPN and CDR2 SVGIG (reference sequence).

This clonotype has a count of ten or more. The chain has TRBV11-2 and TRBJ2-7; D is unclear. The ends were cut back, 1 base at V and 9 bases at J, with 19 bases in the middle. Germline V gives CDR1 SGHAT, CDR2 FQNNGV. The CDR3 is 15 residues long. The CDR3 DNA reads TGTGCCAGCAGCTTAGTGGTAGAAGGTACCCAAAGGCAGTACTTC. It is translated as CASSLVVEGTQRQYF.

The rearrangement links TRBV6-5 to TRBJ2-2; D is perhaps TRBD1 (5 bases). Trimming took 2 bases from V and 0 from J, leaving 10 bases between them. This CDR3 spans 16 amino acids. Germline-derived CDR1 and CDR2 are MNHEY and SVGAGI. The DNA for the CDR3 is TGTGCCAGCAGTTACGCGACAGTGTCGAACACCGGGGAGCTGTTTTTT. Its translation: CASSYATVSNTGELFF.

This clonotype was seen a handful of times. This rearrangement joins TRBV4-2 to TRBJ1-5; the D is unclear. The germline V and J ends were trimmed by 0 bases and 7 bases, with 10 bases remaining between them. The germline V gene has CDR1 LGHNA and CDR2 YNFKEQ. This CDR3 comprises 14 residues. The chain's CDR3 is CASSQDLSGQPQHF. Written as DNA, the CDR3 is TGTGCCAGCAGCCAAGATCTTAGTGGGCAGCCCCAGCATTTT.

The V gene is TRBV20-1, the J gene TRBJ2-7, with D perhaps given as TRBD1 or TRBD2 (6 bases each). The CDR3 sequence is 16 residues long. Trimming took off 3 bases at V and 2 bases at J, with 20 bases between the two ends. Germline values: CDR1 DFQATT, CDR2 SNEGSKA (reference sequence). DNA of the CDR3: TGCAGTGCTAGTCATTCGTTGGGGCGGGACACCTACGAGCAGTACTTC. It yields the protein CSASHSLGRDTYEQYF.

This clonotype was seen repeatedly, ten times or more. The CDR3 coding sequence is TGTGCCAGCAGCCAAGGGAGACAGGGCCCATCGAATGAGCAGTTCTTC. This codes for CASSQGRQGPSNEQFF. This chain connects TRBV3-1 to TRBJ2-1; 7 bases align to TRBD1. The CDR3 contains 16 residues. Per germline, CDR1 LGHDT and CDR2 YNNKEL (reference sequence). J lost 7 bases, V lost 1 base, and 10 bases had no gene match.

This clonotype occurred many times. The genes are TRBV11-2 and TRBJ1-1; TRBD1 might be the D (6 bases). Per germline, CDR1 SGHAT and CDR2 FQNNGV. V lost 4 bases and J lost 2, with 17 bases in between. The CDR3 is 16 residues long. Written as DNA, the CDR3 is TGTGCCAGCAGCTCACCCCTCTTGGGACAAAACACTGAAGCTTTCTTT. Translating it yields CASSSPLLGQNTEAFF. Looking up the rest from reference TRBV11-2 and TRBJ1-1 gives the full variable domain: EAGVAQSPRYKIIEKRQSVAFWCNPISGHATLYWYQQILGQGPKLLIQFQNNGVVDDSQLPKDRFSAERLKGVDSTLKIQPAKLEDSAVYLCASSSPLLGQNTEAFFGQGTRLTVV.

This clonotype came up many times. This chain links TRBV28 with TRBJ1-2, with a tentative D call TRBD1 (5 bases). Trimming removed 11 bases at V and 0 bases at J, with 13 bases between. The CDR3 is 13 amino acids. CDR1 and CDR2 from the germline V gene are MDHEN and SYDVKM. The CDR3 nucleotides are TGTGCCGTTCGGGGGGGTCCTAACTATGGCTACACCTTC. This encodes CAVRGGPNYGYTF.

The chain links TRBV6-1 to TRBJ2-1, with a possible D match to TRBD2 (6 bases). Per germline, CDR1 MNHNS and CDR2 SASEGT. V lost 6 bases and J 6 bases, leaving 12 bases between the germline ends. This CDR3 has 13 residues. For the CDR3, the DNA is TGTGCCAGCAGGAGGGAGGTGGGCAATGAGCAGTTCTTC. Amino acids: CASRREVGNEQFF.

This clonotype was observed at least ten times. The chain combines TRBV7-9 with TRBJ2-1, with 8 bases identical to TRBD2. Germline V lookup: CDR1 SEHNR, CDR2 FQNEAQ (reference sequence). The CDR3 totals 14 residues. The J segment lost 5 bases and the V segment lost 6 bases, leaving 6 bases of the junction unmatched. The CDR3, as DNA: TGTGCCAGCAGGGAGCGGGAGATAAACAATGAGCAGTTCTTC. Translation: CASREREINNEQFF.

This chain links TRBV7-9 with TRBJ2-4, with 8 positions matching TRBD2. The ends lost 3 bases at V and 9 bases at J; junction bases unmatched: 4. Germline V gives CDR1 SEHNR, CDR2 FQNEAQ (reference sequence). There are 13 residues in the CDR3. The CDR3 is CASSLSGSSIQYF. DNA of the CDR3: TGTGCCAGCAGCTTGAGCGGGAGTAGCATTCAGTACTTC.